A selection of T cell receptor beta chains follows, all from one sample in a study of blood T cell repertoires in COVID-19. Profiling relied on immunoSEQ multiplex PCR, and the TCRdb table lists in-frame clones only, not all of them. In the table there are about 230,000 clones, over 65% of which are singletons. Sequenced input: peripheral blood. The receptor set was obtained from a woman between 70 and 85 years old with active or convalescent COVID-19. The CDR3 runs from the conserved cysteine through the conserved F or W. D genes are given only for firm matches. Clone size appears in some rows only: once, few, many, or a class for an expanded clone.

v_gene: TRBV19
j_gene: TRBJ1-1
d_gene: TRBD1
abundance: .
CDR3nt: TGTGCCAGTAGTATACGACAGGGGGAAGCTTTCTTT
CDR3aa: CASSIRQGEAFF

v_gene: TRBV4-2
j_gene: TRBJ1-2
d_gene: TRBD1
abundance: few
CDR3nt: TGTGCCAGCAGCTCCCGGACAGGAGTTAACTATGGCTACACCTTC
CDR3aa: CASSSRTGVNYGYTF

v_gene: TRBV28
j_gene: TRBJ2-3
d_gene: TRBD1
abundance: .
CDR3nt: TGTGCCAGCAGTCCCCGGACAGGAAAAAGCACAGATACGCAGTATTTT
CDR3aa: CASSPRTGKSTDTQYF

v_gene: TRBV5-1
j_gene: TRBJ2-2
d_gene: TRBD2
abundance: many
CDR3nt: TGCGCCAGCCGGGTTAGCGGGATTAACACCGGGGAGCTGTTTTTT
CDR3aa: CASRVSGINTGELFF

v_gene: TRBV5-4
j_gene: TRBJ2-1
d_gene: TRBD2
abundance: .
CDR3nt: TGTGCCAGCCGGAGGACTAGCGGGAGAGAATTAGCAAATGAGCAGTTCTTC
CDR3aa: CASRRTSGRELANEQFF

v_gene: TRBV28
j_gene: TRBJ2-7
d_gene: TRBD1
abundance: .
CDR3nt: TGTGCCAGCAGTTTAGTGACAGGGGGGTCCTACGAGCAGTACTTC
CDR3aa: CASSLVTGGSYEQYF

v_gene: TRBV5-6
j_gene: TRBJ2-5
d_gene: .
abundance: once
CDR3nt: TGTGCCAGCGGAGGGCGCGGCCAAGAGACCCAGTACTTC
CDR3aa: CASGGRGQETQYF

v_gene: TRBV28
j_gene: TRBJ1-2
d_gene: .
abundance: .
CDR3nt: TGTGCCAGCACGCGGGCAGCCCCAACTAACTATGGCTACACCTTC
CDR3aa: CASTRAAPTNYGYTF

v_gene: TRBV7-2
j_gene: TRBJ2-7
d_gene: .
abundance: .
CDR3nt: TGTGCCACCGGACAGTACTACGAGCAGTACTTC
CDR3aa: CATGQYYEQYF

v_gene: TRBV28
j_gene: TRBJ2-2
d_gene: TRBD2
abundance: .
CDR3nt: TGTGCCAGCAGTTTCGGGGGGGTCACCGGGGAGCTGTTTTTT
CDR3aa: CASSFGGVTGELFF

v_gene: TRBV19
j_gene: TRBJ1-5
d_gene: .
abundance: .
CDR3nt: TGTGCCAGTAGCGCCGGACAACGTCAGCCCCAGCATTTT
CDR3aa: CASSAGQRQPQHF

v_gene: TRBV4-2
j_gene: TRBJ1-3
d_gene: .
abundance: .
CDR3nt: TGTGCCAGCAGCCAAGGAGACAGCCGGTCTGGAAACACCATATATTTT
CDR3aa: CASSQGDSRSGNTIYF

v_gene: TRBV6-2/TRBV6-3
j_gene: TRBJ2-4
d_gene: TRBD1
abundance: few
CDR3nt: TGTGCCAGCAGTTACACCCCCGGGACAGGGTTCGATAGCAAGAAGGGCATTCAGTACTTC
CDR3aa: CASSYTPGTGFDSKKGIQYF

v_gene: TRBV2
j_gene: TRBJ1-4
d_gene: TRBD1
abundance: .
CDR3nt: TGTGCCAGCACCAACGGACAGGGGGTTAATGAAAAACTGTTTTTT
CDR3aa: CASTNGQGVNEKLFF

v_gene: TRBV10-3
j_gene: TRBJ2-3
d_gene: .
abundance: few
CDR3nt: TGTGCCATCAGTGAGATTACTAGGTCTAGGGCTACGCAGTATTTT
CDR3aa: CAISEITRSRATQYF

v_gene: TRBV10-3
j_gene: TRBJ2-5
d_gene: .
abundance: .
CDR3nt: TGTGCCATCAGTGAGTCGGTGGCCCAAGAGACCCAGTACTTC
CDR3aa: CAISESVAQETQYF

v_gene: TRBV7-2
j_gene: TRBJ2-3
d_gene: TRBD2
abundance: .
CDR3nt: TGTGCCAGCAGCTTAGCGCGGACTAGCGGGGCGAGCACAGATACGCAGTATTTT
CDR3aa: CASSLARTSGASTDTQYF

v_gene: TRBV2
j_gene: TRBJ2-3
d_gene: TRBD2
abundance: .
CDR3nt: TGTGCCAGCAGTGAAAACCCTAGCGGGAGGGGCCCTAGCACAGATACGCAGTATTTT
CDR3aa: CASSENPSGRGPSTDTQYF

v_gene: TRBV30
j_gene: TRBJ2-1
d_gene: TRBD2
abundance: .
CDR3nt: TGTGCCTGGAGTGGAATGGGACTAGCGATCAATGAGCAGTTCTTC
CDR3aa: CAWSGMGLAINEQFF

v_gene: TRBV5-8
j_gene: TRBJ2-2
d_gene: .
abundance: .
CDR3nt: TGTGCCAGCAGCTTGCTTCCACGGGGAACCGGGGAGCTGTTTTTT
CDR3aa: CASSLLPRGTGELFF

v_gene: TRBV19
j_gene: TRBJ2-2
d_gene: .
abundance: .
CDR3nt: TGTGCCAGTAGTCTTTTGACAGGTGTAGAAGGGGAGCTGTTTTTT
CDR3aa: CASSLLTGVEGELFF

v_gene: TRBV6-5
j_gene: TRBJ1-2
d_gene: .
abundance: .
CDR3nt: TGTGCCAGCAGTTACGCTCGCTGGCGGGGGAACTATGGCTACACCTTC
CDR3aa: CASSYARWRGNYGYTF

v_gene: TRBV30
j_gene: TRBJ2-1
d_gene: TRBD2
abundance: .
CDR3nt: TGTGCCTGGAGCCCGGGACTAGCGGGGGGGCGGATTCGGAATGAGCAGTTCTTC
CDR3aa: CAWSPGLAGGRIRNEQFF

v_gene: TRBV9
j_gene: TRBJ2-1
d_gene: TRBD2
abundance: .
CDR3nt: TGTGCCAGCTCTCCTAGCGGGAGGAACAATGAGCAGTTCTTC
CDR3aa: CASSPSGRNNEQFF

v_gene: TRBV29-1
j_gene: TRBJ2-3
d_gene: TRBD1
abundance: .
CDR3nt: TGCAGCGTTGAAGGACAGGGGGGCGGCACAGATACGCAGTATTTT
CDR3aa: CSVEGQGGGTDTQYF

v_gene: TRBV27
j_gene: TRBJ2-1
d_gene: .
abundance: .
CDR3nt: TGTGCCAGCAGTTTATTTAGGGTCAGGGCGGATGAGCAGTTCTTC
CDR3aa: CASSLFRVRADEQFF

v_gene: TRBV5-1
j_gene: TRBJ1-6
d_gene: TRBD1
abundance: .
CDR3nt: TGCGCCAGCAGCTTGGGGGGACAGAGGAATTCACCCCTCCACTTT
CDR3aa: CASSLGGQRNSPLHF

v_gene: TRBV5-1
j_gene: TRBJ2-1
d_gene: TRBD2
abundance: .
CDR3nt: TGCGCCAGCAGCTTGAGCGGCGGGAGCCCATGGAATGAGCAGTTCTTC
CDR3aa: CASSLSGGSPWNEQFF

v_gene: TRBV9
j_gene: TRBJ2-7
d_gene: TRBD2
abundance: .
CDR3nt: TGTGCCAGCAGCCCGCCCGGGGGGGGGCGCGAGCAGTACTTC
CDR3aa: CASSPPGGGREQYF

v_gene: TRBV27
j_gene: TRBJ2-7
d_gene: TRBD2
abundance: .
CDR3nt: TGTGCCACTAGGGACTACTCAACACCGAGCTACGAGCAGTACTTC
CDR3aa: CATRDYSTPSYEQYF

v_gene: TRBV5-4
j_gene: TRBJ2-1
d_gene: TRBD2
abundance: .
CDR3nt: TGTGCCAGCAGCTTGGGGCCCGGGCTAGCGGACAATGAGCAGTTCTTC
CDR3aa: CASSLGPGLADNEQFF

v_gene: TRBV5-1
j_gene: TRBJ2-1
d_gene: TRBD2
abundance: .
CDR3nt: TGCGCCAGCAGCCGGACTAGCGGGAGCCATGAGCAGTTCTTC
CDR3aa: CASSRTSGSHEQFF

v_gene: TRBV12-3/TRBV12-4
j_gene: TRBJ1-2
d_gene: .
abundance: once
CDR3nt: TGTGCCAGCAGTTTGGCCCAACGTAGCTACACCTTC
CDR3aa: CASSLAQRSYTF

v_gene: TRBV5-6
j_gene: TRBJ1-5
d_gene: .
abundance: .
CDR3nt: TGTGCCAGCAGCTTTGGAGAGACTAGCAATCAGCCCCAGCATTTT
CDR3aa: CASSFGETSNQPQHF

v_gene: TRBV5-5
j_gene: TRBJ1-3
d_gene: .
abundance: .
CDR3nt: TGTGCCAGCAGCGCTATCAGGGTTACGGCTGGAAACACCATATATTTT
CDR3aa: CASSAIRVTAGNTIYF

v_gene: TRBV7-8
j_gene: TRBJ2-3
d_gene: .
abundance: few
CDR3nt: TGTGCCAGCAGCTGGGGGCCGACCACAGATACGCAGTATTTT
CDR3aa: CASSWGPTTDTQYF

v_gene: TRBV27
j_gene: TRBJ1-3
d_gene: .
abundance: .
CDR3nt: TGTGCCAGCAGTCAGGGATTCTCTGGAAACACCATATATTTT
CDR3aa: CASSQGFSGNTIYF

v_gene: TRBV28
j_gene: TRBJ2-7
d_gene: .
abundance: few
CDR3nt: TGTGCCACCCTACTAGGGTCTTCCTACGAGCAGTACTTC
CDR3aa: CATLLGSSYEQYF

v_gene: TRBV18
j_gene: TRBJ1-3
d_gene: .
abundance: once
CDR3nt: TGTGCCAGCTCACCATCTGCAGCTGGAAACACCATATATTTT
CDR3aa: CASSPSAAGNTIYF

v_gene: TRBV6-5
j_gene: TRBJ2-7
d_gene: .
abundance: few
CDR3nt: TGTGCCAGCAGTTTGGGCTACTCCTACGAGCAGTACTTC
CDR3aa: CASSLGYSYEQYF

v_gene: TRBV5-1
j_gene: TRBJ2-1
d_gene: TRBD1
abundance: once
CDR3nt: TGCGCCAGCAGCCCCTCCGGGACAGACCCCTACAATGAGCAGTTCTTC
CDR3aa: CASSPSGTDPYNEQFF

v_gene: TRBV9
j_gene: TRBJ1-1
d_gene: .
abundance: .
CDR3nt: TGTGCCAGCAGCGTAGGTGTTTCGGGGACTGAAGCTTTCTTT
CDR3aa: CASSVGVSGTEAFF

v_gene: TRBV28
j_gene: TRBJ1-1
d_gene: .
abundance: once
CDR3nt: TGTGCCAGCAGCGCCGGGGGGAACACTGAAGCTTTCTTT
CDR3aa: CASSAGGNTEAFF

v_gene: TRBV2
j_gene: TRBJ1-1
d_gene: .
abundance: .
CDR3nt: TGTGCCAGCAGTGGGCTGACTGAAGCTTTCTTT
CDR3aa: CASSGLTEAFF

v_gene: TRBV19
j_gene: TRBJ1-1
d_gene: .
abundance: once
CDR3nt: TGTGCCAGTACCCAGGGCGACACTGAAGCTTTCTTT
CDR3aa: CASTQGDTEAFF

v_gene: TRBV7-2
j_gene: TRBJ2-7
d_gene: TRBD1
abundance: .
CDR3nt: TGTGCCAGCAGCTTAGTCCGGACAGGGGTCGAGCAGTACTTC
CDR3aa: CASSLVRTGVEQYF

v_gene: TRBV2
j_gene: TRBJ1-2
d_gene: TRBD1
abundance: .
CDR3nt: TGTGCCAGCAGCGAGAACAGGGGGTCGAGTGGCTACACCTTC
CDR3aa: CASSENRGSSGYTF

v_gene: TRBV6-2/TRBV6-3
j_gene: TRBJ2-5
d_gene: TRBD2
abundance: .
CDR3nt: TGTGCCAGCAGTTACAACGGGGGGGAGCCTAGGGAGACCCAGTACTTC
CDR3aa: CASSYNGGEPRETQYF

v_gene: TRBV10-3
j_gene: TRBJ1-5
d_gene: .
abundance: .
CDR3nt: TGTGCCATCAGTGAGGGTGGAGGCAATCAGCCCCAGCATTTT
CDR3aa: CAISEGGGNQPQHF

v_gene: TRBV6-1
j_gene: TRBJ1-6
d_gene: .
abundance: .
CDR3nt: TGTGCCAGCAGTGTGTCTATGAGATCCTATAATTCACCCCTCCACTTT
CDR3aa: CASSVSMRSYNSPLHF

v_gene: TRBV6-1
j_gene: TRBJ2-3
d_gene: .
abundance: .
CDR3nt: TGTGCCAGCAGTGAAGCCACCCGGGATACGCAGTATTTT
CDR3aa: CASSEATRDTQYF

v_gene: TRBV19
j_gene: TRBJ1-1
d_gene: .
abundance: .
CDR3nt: TGTGCCAGCAATTCTATTACAGGGCACACTGAAGCTTTCTTT
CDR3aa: CASNSITGHTEAFF

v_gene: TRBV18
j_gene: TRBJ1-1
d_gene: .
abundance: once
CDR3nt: TGTGCCAGCTCACCGACCAGGGGCCATGGGAACACTGAAGCTTTCTTT
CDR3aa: CASSPTRGHGNTEAFF

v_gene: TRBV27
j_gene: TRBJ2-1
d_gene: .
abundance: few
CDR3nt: TGTGCCAGCAGTATAGACAGGTCCTACAATGAGCAGTTCTTC
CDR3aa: CASSIDRSYNEQFF